This T cell receptor beta chain emerged from a study of T cell responses to AZD1222 COVID-19 vaccine. Repertoires were generated with immunoSEQ multiplex PCR, while TCRdb's copy carries only in-frame clones and drops some. The sample lists approximately 110,000 clones, roughly 90% occurring once. CDR1 and CDR2 from the germline V gene are SGHDT and YYEEEE. With 4 bases removed from V and 8 bases from J, the gap between germline ends came to 15 bases. The CDR3 contains 13 residues. The gene calls are TRBV5-6 and TRBJ1-2; D unclear. The sequence came from an adult in good health. The source was peripheral blood, collected on day 0 of AZD1222 vaccination. CDR3 loop: CASSLDLSAGYTF. The CDR3 DNA is TGTGCCAGCAGCCTAGACTTATCGGCCGGCTACACCTTC.